The sequence of this T cell receptor beta chain was determined in a study of CD8 T cells in Susac syndrome. Sequencing targeted TCR beta in T cells from blood (CD8+ and CD4+). RNA was extracted with the RNeasy kit, and a quantity of about 0.45 to 1 ug was reverse transcribed using random hexamers. TCRdb ran MiXCR on the immunoSEQ multiplex PCR reads and lists one entry per CDR3 protein. The table includes roughly 130,000 distinct CDR3 sequences, around 96% detected once. Germline-derived CDR1 and CDR2 are MGHDK and SYGVNS. The CDR3 has 14 residues. J gave up 5 bases and V 4 bases, and 4 bases lay outside the gene matches.

The chain couples TRBV25-1 to TRBJ1-1; TRBD1 aligns across 10 bases. Sequenced sample: CD4+ T cells from PBMCs. The receptor comes from a human donor in good health. The CDR3 nucleotides are TGTGCCAGCAGTGGGACAGGGGGTTGGACTGAAGCTTTCTTT. Translating it yields CASSGTGGWTEAFF.